Listed below are T cell receptor beta chains from one sample, sequenced in a study of HIV-infected patients and healthy controls. MiXCR, applied by TCRdb to the 5' RACE reads, yields one record per CDR3 protein. Of several thousand distinct CDR3 sequences listed, around 10% are singletons. This specimen was blood, taken before antiretroviral therapy. These receptors were obtained from an adult with HIV infection. The CDR3 runs from the conserved cysteine through the conserved F or W. A D gene is named only where the DNA matches it firmly. Not all rows give a size; the values are once, few, many and, for expanded clones, a class.

>.|TRBV6-2/TRBV6-3|many|TRBJ2-7
TGTGCCAGCAGTTACCCGGACTCGCCGCCCTACGAGCAGTACTTC
CASSYPDSPPYEQYF
>.|TRBV3-1|medium-sized|TRBJ1-4
TGTGCCAGCAGCCAATTCACAGGAGCAAGCGAAAAACTGTTTTTT
CASSQFTGASEKLFF
>.|TRBV28|many|TRBJ2-1
TGTGCCAGCAGTTTAGAATGGAATGAGCAGTTCTTC
CASSLEWNEQFF
>.|TRBV14|.|TRBJ2-3
TGTGCCAGCAGCCACCTGCAGGGCCTGAGCACAGATACGCAGTATTTT
CASSHLQGLSTDTQYF
>.|TRBV15|many|TRBJ2-1
TGTGCCACCAGCGTAGCCGAGGTTAGCCATCTTTGGTTCTTC
CATSVAEVSHLWFF
>.|TRBV9|many|TRBJ2-6
TGTGCCAGCAGCGGGTCAGGGGCCAACGTCCTGACTTTC
CASSGSGANVLTF
>.|TRBV20-1|.|TRBJ1-1
TGCAGTGCTGGGGGAGGACAGATCCAGAACACTGAAGCTTTCTTT
CSAGGGQIQNTEAFF
>.|TRBV7-7|many|TRBJ2-5
TGTGCTAGCAGCTTAGGAGGGAAGGGGCAAGAGACCCAGTACTTC
CASSLGGKGQETQYF
>.|TRBV5-1|.|TRBJ2-5
TGCGCCAGCAGCCGCGGGGACAGTATGAAAGAGACCCAGTACTTC
CASSRGDSMKETQYF
>.|TRBV5-1|.|TRBJ1-1
TGCGCCAGCAGCTATGGGGTGGACACTGAAGCTTTCTTT
CASSYGVDTEAFF
>.|TRBV28|.|TRBJ1-1
TGTGCCAGCAGTCAAATCTCCTTAAAGACTGAAGCTTTCTTT
CASSQISLKTEAFF
>.|TRBV5-1|.|TRBJ2-3
TGCGCCAGCAGCTTGCTCAGGGAAAGCACAGATACGCAGTATTTT
CASSLLRESTDTQYF
>.|TRBV9|once|TRBJ1-1
TGTGCCAGCAACAGACAGGACATGAACACTGAAGCTTTCTTT
CASNRQDMNTEAFF
>TRBD2|TRBV10-3|medium-sized|TRBJ2-1
TGTGCCATCAGTTACCAAGCGGGAGACGATGAGCAGTTCTTC
CAISYQAGDDEQFF
>TRBD1|TRBV10-3|few|TRBJ1-3
TGTGCCATCAGTGAAAAGGGGGCATCTGGAAACACCATATATTTT
CAISEKGASGNTIYF
>.|TRBV7-3|many|TRBJ2-3
TGTGCCAGCAGCAAAAGGGGGGGTCTGGGCACAGATACGCAGTATTTT
CASSKRGGLGTDTQYF
>.|TRBV2|many|TRBJ2-3
TGTGCCAGCAGGGCATTAGACACAGATACGCAGTATTTT
CASRALDTDTQYF
>.|TRBV28|.|TRBJ2-4
TGTGCCAGCAGTGGGGACCCCCGGGGGGCCAAAAACATTCAGTACTTC
CASSGDPRGAKNIQYF
>TRBD1|TRBV5-8|medium-sized|TRBJ1-5
TGTGCCAGCAGCTTGGGACAGGGTGGCAATCAGCCCCAGCATTTT
CASSLGQGGNQPQHF
>.|TRBV11-2|.|TRBJ2-7
TGTGCCAGCAGCTTAGGGGGGCTCTCCTACGAGCAGTACTTC
CASSLGGLSYEQYF
>.|TRBV6-6|.|TRBJ2-5
TGTGCCAGCAGATTTGGCCAAGAGACCCAGTACTTC
CASRFGQETQYF
>.|TRBV12-3/TRBV12-4|.|TRBJ1-2
TGTGCCAGCAGTTTATTGTCGCAGGCAGCTAACTATGGCTACACCTTC
CASSLLSQAANYGYTF
>.|TRBV11-1|many|TRBJ2-3
TGTGCCAGCAGCTTAGCGGGTGCGGGGGCCCCAGATACGCAGTATTTT
CASSLAGAGAPDTQYF
>TRBD1|TRBV12-3/TRBV12-4|few|TRBJ1-2
TGTGCCAGCAGTCCTAACACAGGGGACTATGGCTACACCTTC
CASSPNTGDYGYTF
>.|TRBV15|few|TRBJ2-4
TGTGCCACCAGCAGAGCGGACTTTTTGCAAAACATTCAGTACTTC
CATSRADFLQNIQYF
>.|TRBV5-1|many|TRBJ2-7
TGCGCCAGCAGCTTGCTGGTAGGGGAGGCCTACGAGCAGTACTTC
CASSLLVGEAYEQYF
>.|TRBV3-1|few|TRBJ1-1
TGTGCCAGCAGCTTGGAGGGGGGTACTGAAGCTTTCTTT
CASSLEGGTEAFF
>.|TRBV12-3/TRBV12-4|medium-sized|TRBJ2-5
TGTGCCAGCAGTCCCCGGGAGACCCAGTACTTC
CASSPRETQYF
>TRBD1|TRBV19|medium-sized|TRBJ1-1
TGTGCCAGTATTCCCGGGACAGGGGTCATGAACACTGAAGCTTTCTTT
CASIPGTGVMNTEAFF
>TRBD2|TRBV11-2|many|TRBJ2-1
TGTGCCAGCAGCTTCTCAAGCGGGAGGGCCGGCAATGAGCAGTTCTTC
CASSFSSGRAGNEQFF
>TRBD1|TRBV2|medium-sized|TRBJ2-3
TGTGCCAGCAGTGAGAACAGGGGAGTAACAGATACGCAGTATTTT
CASSENRGVTDTQYF
>TRBD2|TRBV10-3|.|TRBJ2-3
TGTGCCATCAGTGGTCTCGGGACTAGCGGGACAGATACGCAGTATTTT
CAISGLGTSGTDTQYF
>TRBD1|TRBV4-1|many|TRBJ2-7
TGCGCCAGCAGCCAAGATGGTAGTGGACAGGGATACGAGCAGTACTTC
CASSQDGSGQGYEQYF
>TRBD1|TRBV7-3|many|TRBJ2-2
TGTGCCAGCAGTTCCGGGACAGGGGGGAACACCGGGGAGCTGTTTTTT
CASSSGTGGNTGELFF